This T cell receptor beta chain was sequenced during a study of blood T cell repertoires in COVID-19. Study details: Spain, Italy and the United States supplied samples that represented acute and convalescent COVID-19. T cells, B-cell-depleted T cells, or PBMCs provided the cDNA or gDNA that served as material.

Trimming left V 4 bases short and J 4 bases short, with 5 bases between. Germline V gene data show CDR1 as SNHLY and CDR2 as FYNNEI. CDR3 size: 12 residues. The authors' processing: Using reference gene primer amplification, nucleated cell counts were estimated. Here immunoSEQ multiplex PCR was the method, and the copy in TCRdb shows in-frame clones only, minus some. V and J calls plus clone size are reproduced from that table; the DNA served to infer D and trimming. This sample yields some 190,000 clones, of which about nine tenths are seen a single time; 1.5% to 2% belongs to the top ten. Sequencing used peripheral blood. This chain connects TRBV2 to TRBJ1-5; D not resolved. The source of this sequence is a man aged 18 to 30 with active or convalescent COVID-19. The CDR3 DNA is TGTGCCAGCAGTGCCGTGAATCAGCCCCAGCATTTT. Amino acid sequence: CASSAVNQPQHF.